One and the same sample provided the 21 T cell receptor beta chains below, sequenced in a study of blood T cell repertoires in COVID-19. The data were produced by immunoSEQ multiplex PCR, yet TCRdb's version contains in-frame clones alone and is incomplete. The sample includes tens of thousands of clones, 82% of them seen just once. Sequenced material: peripheral blood. The receptor set was obtained from a woman aged 55-75 years with acute or convalescent COVID-19.

This chain links TRBV7-6 with TRBJ1-4, with TRBD1 matching 9 bases. Germline CDR1 SGHVS, CDR2 FNYEAQ. The CDR3 covers 15 residues. The junction had 1 base not matched to a gene; V was cut back by 0 bases and J by 5 bases. The CDR3 loop reads CASSLAGTGNEKLFF. The CDR3 region has the DNA TGTGCCAGCAGCTTAGCCGGGACAGGGAATGAAAAACTGTTTTTT.

The V and J genes are TRBV6-2 or TRBV6-3 and TRBJ2-1; 7 bases match TRBD2. Looked up from germline, CDR1 is MNHEY and CDR2 is SVGEGT. V lost 2 bases to trimming and J lost 4 bases; unmatched junction nucleotides: 17. This CDR3 is 19 amino acids long. CDR3 DNA: TGTGCCAGCAGTTACCATCCCCGTACCGGAGGGGAGGGATACAATGAGCAGTTCTTC. This translates into CASSYHPRTGGEGYNEQFF.

V gene TRBV4-1 combines with J gene TRBJ1-1; no reliable D call. V lost 1 base and J 11 bases, leaving 17 bases between the germline ends. Looked up from germline, CDR1 is MGHRA and CDR2 is YSYEKL. This CDR3 contains 14 residues. For the CDR3, the DNA is TGCGCCAGCAGCCAAGGTGAGCGGACCGGTGAGGCTTTCTTT. Translated: CASSQGERTGEAFF.

The genes are TRBV2 and TRBJ1-6; TRBD1 agrees at 7 bases. CDR1 is SNHLY and CDR2 is FYNNEI in the germline V gene. There are 13 residues in the CDR3. J was trimmed by 11 bases and V by 2 bases; bases with no gene match: 3. This CDR3 reads CASSEHRGTPLHF. DNA for the CDR3: TGTGCCAGCAGTGAACACAGGGGCACACCCCTCCACTTT. Using reference TRBV2 and TRBJ1-6 for the parts outside the CDR3, the full variable domain is EPEVTQTPSHQVTQMGQEVILRCVPISNHLYFYWYRQILGQKVEFLVSFYNNEISEKSEIFDDQFSVERPDGSNFTLKIRSTKLEDSAMYFCASSEHRGTPLHFGNGTRLTVT.

V is TRBV6-5 and J is TRBJ1-2; 8 nucleotides agree with TRBD1. The CDR3 consists of 14 residues. Trimming cost V 5 bases and J 4 bases; bases outside gene matches: 6. The germline CDR1 and CDR2 sequences are MNHEY and SVGAGI. The CDR3 here is CASSLSGQVYGYTF. The CDR3 DNA sequence: TGTGCCAGCAGTCTTTCGGGACAGGTCTATGGCTACACCTTC.

In this sample, this clone turned up once. The chain recombines TRBV5-1 with TRBJ1-5; possible D gene TRBD1, 6 bases. CDR3 length equals 16 residues. Trimming cost V 4 bases and J 0 bases, with 14 bases left between them. Germline V gives CDR1 SGHRS, CDR2 YFSETQ. CDR3 sequence (DNA): TGCGCCAGCAGCCCTACAACAGGGAATAGCAATCAGCCCCAGCATTTT. The encoded protein is CASSPTTGNSNQPQHF.

The V call is TRBV19, the J call TRBJ2-2, with D perhaps TRBD2 (5 bases). V was clipped by 3 bases and J by 4 bases, with 15 bases between them. The CDR3 consists of 16 residues. Germline-derived CDR1 and CDR2 are LNHDA and SQIVND (reference sequence). CDR3 sequence reads: CASSMTHERITGELFF. Here the CDR3 DNA reads TGTGCCAGTAGTATGACGCATGAGCGGATCACCGGGGAGCTGTTTTTT.

This chain connects TRBV9 to TRBJ1-2, with no clear D. CDR3 length: 14 amino acids. Germline V gene lookup returns CDR1 SGDLS and CDR2 YYNGEE. V was clipped by 0 bases and J by 4 bases, with 10 bases between them. The CDR3 loop reads CASSVAVEPYGYTF. In DNA form, the CDR3 reads TGTGCCAGCAGCGTAGCAGTTGAACCCTATGGCTACACCTTC.

The rearrangement links TRBV28 to TRBJ1-4; D call uncertain. Germline CDR1 and CDR2: MDHEN and SYDVKM. The CDR3 is 13 residues long. V was pared by 4 bases and J by 4 bases, with 7 bases between. The CDR3, as DNA: TGTGCCAGCAGTTCCAGATTTAATGAAAAACTGTTTTTT. As protein: CASSSRFNEKLFF.

The rearrangement joins TRBV4-1 to TRBJ1-6; unclear D gene. The V gene lost 1 base and the J gene lost 3 bases, with 10 bases spanning the gap. Germline V gene data show CDR1 as MGHRA and CDR2 as YSYEKL. The CDR3 is 16 residues long. DNA of the CDR3: TGCGCCAGCAGCCAAGGGTTTCGGGGCTATAATTCACCCCTCCACTTT. Its translation is CASSQGFRGYNSPLHF.

The chain has TRBV7-9 and TRBJ1-1; D may be TRBD1 (5 bases). Trimming shortened V by 5 bases and J by 0 bases, and 13 bases separated the two germline ends. CDR1 SEHNR and CDR2 FQNEAQ come from the germline V gene (reference sequence). The CDR3 loop spans 15 amino acids. The CDR3 nucleotides are TGTGCCAGCAGCCCCAAGGGGTACTTGAACACTGAAGCTTTCTTT. It encodes CASSPKGYLNTEAFF.

This clone showed up just a few times. This chain uses TRBV2 with TRBJ2-5; D remains ambiguous. The V end was cut by 6 bases, the J end by 3 bases, with 11 bases between. Germline CDR1 is SNHLY and CDR2 is FYNNEI. This CDR3 is built from 13 residues. The CDR3 bases are TGTGCCAGCAGCGGGTGGGTTGAAGAGACCCAGTACTTC. Translation gives CASSGWVEETQYF.

V usage is TRBV7-9 and J usage is TRBJ2-2, with a tentative D call TRBD1 (6 bases). The CDR3 is 17 amino acids. From germline, CDR1 is SEHNR and CDR2 FQNEAQ (reference sequence). Trimming removed 2 bases from V and 1 base from J, with 14 bases in between. The CDR3 loop is CASSLQFGQQNTGELFF. The CDR3 nucleotides are TGTGCCAGCAGCTTACAGTTCGGACAGCAGAACACCGGGGAGCTGTTTTTT. The full variable domain, in which reference TRBV7-9 and TRBJ2-2 provide the parts outside the CDR3, is DTGVSQNPRHKITKRGQNVTFRCDPISEHNRLYWYRQTLGQGPEFLTYFQNEAQLEKSRLLSDRFSAERPKGSFSTLEIQRTEQGDSAMYLCASSLQFGQQNTGELFFGEGSRLTVL.

The gene calls are TRBV28 and TRBJ1-2; 8 bases match TRBD1. Unmatched junction bases numbered 3, after V lost 5 bases and J lost 10 bases. This CDR3 has 11 amino acids. Germline loops: CDR1 MDHEN, CDR2 SYDVKM. The CDR3 is CASSQDRVYTF. CDR3 nucleotides: TGTGCCAGCAGTCAGGACAGGGTCTACACCTTC.

This rearrangement joins TRBV7-2 to TRBJ1-5, with a possible D match to TRBD1 (6 bases). V was clipped by 0 bases and J by 7 bases, with 10 bases between them. The CDR3 spans 14 residues. Germline V gene lookup returns CDR1 SGHTA and CDR2 FQGNSA. Here the CDR3 reads CASSLASGGQPQHF. Written as DNA, the CDR3 is TGTGCCAGCAGCTTAGCCAGTGGGGGCCAGCCCCAGCATTTT. Full variable domain (remainder filled in from reference TRBV7-2 and TRBJ1-5): GAGVSQSPSNKVTEKGKDVELRCDPISGHTALYWYRQSLGQGLEFLIYFQGNSAPDKSGLPSDRFSAERTGGSVSTLTIQRTQQEDSAVYLCASSLASGGQPQHFGDGTRLSIL.

This sequence joins TRBV5-6 and TRBJ2-7, with 7 bases identical to TRBD2. Germline V gives CDR1 SGHDT, CDR2 YYEEEE. V lost 0 bases and J lost 0; bases outside the gene matches: 6. The CDR3 covers 16 residues. CDR3 in DNA: TGTGCCAGCAGCTTGGCCTACCTAGCGGACTCCTACGAGCAGTACTTC. This encodes CASSLAYLADSYEQYF.

The chain's CDR3 is CASSPRTAMNTEAFF. For the CDR3, the DNA is TGCGCCAGCAGCCCAAGGACTGCCATGAACACTGAAGCTTTCTTT. The rearrangement joins TRBV4-1 to TRBJ1-1; D unresolved. CDR1 and CDR2 from the germline V gene are MGHRA and YSYEKL. The V end lost 4 bases, the J end lost 0 bases, and 12 bases lay between the germline ends. The CDR3 totals 15 residues.

The rearrangement joins TRBV2 to TRBJ2-5; 14 bases map to TRBD2. Losses at the gene ends were 3 bases for V and 4 bases for J; bases not matched to a gene: 4. CDR3 length: 16 amino acids. CDR1 is SNHLY and CDR2 is FYNNEI in the germline V gene. The CDR3 is CASSEGLAGAGETQYF. The CDR3 nucleotides read TGTGCCAGCAGTGAGGGACTAGCGGGAGCTGGAGAGACCCAGTACTTC. Full variable domain (rest looked up from reference TRBV2 and TRBJ2-5): EPEVTQTPSHQVTQMGQEVILRCVPISNHLYFYWYRQILGQKVEFLVSFYNNEISEKSEIFDDQFSVERPDGSNFTLKIRSTKLEDSAMYFCASSEGLAGAGETQYFGPGTRLLVL.

V is TRBV6-5 and J is TRBJ1-5; 7 positions match TRBD1. V lost 6 bases and J lost 0; bases outside the gene matches: 5. The CDR3 length is 15 residues. CDR1 and CDR2 (germline): MNHEY, SVGAGI. The CDR3 here is CASRRGQYSNQPQHF. The CDR3 DNA sequence: TGTGCCAGCAGGAGGGGACAGTATAGCAATCAGCCCCAGCATTTT.

CDR3 sequence: CASSAQPETSGRQFF. CDR3 DNA sequence: TGTGCCAGCAGCGCCCAGCCGGAGACTAGCGGAAGGCAGTTCTTC. The V call is TRBV9, the J call TRBJ2-1; 9 bases are shared with TRBD2. The germline V gene encodes CDR1 SGDLS and CDR2 YYNGEE. The CDR3 loop spans 15 amino acids. Unmatched junction bases numbered 13, after V lost 3 bases and J lost 12 bases.

The genes are TRBV13 and TRBJ1-6; tentative D call: TRBD1 (5 bases). Germline CDR1 PRHDT, CDR2 FYEKMQ (reference sequence). V was shortened by 4 bases and J by 6 bases, with 10 bases between the two germline ends. The CDR3 contains 14 residues. CDR3 bases: TGTGCCAGCAGCTCCAGACAGACTAATTCACCCCTCCACTTT. It yields the protein CASSSRQTNSPLHF.